This T cell receptor beta chain was identified during a study of human T cells and chemical hapten exposure. Study-wide results and limits: Expanded TCRs grouped into significantly more large CDR3 similarity clusters than controls produced.

TCRdb itself ran the RACE reads through MiXCR, one entry per CDR3 protein. The data contain a few hundred thousand distinct CDR3 sequences, approximately 4.4% of them singletons. A remark on this clonotype: Antigen unknown.

Time point denoted: patch test 1, 2 weeks after DPC sensitization. Specified treatment: therapeutic diphenylcyclopropenone sensitization with weekly scalp DPC. This clonotype was sampled from a woman in her 50s with alopecia areata. Some clones in this sample may be carry-over from other donors' samples. The source material was whole blood, sampled in connection with sensitization to the hapten diphenylcyclopropenone (DPC).

CDR3 in amino acids: CAIMGQGGTDTQYF. The CDR3, as DNA: TGTGCCATCATGGGCCAGGGAGGCACAGATACGCAGTATTTT. The rearrangement links TRBV10-3 to TRBJ2-3; the D call may be TRBD1 or TRBD2 (5 bases each). Trimming stripped 7 bases from V and 1 base from J, with 12 bases between. The CDR3 length is 14 residues. Germline V gives CDR1 ENHRY, CDR2 SYGVKD.